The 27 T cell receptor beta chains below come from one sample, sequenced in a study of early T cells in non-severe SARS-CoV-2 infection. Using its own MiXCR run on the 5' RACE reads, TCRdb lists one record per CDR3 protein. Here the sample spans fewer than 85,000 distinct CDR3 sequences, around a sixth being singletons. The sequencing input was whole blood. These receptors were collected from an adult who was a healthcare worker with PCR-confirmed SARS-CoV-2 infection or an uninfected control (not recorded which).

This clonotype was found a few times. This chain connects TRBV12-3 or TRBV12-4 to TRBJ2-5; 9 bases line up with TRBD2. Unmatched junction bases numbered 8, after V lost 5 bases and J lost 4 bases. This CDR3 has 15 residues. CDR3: CASSPLRGGIETQYF. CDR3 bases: TGTGCCAGCAGTCCCTTGCGGGGGGGTATAGAGACCCAGTACTTC.

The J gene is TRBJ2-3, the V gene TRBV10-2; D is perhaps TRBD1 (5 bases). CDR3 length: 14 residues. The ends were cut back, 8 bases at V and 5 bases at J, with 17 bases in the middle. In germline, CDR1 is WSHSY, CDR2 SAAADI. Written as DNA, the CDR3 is TGCGCCAGCCTTACAGGCCATTGGGGAGATACGCAGTATTTT. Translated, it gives CASLTGHWGDTQYF.

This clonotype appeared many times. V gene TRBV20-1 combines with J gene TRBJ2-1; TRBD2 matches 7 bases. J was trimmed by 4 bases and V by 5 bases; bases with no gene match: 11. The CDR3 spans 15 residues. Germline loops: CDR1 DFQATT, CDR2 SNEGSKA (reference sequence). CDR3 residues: CSAGGEASGYNEQFF. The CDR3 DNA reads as TGCAGTGCTGGGGGGGAGGCTAGCGGTTACAATGAGCAGTTCTTC.

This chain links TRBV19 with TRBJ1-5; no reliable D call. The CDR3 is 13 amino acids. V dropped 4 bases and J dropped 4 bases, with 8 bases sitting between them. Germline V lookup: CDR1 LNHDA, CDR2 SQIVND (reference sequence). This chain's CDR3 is CASSTSFNQPQHF. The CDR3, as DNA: TGTGCCAGTAGTACCAGTTTTAATCAGCCCCAGCATTTT.

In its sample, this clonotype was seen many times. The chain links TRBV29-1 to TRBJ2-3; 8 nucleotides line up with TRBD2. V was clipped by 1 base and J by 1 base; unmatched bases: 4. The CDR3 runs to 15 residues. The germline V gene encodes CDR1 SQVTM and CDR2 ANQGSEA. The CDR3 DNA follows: TGCAGCGTTGAAGGTAGCGGGGACGGCACAGATACGCAGTATTTT. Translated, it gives CSVEGSGDGTDTQYF.

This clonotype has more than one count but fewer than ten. The CDR3 sequence is CASGLPGAGETQYF. The CDR3, as DNA: TGTGCTAGTGGTTTGCCGGGAGCGGGGGAGACCCAGTACTTC. The genes are TRBV12-5 and TRBJ2-5; 7 nucleotides line up with TRBD2. Germline CDR1 reads LGHNT; CDR2 reads FRNRAP. V lost 2 bases, J lost 5 bases, and 5 bases stayed unmatched. The CDR3 spans 14 residues.

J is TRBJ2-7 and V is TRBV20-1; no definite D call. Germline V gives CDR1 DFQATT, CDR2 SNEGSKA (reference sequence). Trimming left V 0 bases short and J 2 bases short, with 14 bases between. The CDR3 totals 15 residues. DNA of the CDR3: TGCAGTGCTAGAGATCGCCTCCGGAGCACCTACGAGCAGTACTTC. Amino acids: CSARDRLRSTYEQYF.

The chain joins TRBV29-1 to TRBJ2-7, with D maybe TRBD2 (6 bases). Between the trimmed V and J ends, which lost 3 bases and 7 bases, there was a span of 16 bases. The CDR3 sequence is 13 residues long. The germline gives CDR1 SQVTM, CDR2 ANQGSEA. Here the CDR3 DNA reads TGCAGCGTTGACGACACCCTCCGGGGGGAGCAGTACTTC. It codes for CSVDDTLRGEQYF.

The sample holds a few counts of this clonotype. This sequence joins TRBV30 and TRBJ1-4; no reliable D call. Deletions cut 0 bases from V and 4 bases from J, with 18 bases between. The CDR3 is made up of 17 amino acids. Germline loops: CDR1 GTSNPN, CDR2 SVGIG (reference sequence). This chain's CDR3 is CAWSVAGAPRHNEKLFF. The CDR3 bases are TGTGCCTGGAGTGTAGCAGGAGCCCCTCGCCATAATGAAAAACTGTTTTTT. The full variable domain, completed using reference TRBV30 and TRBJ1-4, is SQTIHQWPATLVQPVGSPLSLECTVEGTSNPNLYWYRQAAGRGLQLLFYSVGIGQISSEVPQNLSASRPQDRQFILSSKKLLLSDSGFYLCAWSVAGAPRHNEKLFFGSGTQLSVL.

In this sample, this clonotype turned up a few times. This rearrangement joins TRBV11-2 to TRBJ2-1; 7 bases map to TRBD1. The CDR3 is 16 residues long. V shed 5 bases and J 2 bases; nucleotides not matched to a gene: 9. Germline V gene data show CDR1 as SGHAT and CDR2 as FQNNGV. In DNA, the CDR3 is TGTGCCAGCAGCGTCACCCCCGGACAGGCCTACAATGAGCAGTTCTTC. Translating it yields CASSVTPGQAYNEQFF.

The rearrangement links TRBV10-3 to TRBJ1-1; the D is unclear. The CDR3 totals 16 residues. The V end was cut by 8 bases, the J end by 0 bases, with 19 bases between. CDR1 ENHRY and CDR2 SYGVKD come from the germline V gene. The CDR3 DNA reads TGTGCCATCTCCCATCCGGCAGGAGGCGTGAACACTGAAGCTTTCTTT. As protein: CAISHPAGGVNTEAFF.

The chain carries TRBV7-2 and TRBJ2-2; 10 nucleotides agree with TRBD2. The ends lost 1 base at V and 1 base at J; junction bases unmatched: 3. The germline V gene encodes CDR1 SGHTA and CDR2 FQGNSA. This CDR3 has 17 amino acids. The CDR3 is CASSLGVAGGNTGELFF. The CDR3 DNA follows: TGTGCCAGCAGCTTAGGCGTAGCGGGAGGGAACACCGGGGAGCTGTTTTTT.

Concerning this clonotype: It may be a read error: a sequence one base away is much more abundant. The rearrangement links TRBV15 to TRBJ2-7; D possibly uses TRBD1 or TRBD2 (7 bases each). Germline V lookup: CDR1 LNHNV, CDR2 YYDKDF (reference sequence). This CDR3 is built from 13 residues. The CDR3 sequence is CTTSSGTVYEQYF. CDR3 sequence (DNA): TGTACCACCAGCAGCGGGACAGTCTACGAGCAGTACTTC.

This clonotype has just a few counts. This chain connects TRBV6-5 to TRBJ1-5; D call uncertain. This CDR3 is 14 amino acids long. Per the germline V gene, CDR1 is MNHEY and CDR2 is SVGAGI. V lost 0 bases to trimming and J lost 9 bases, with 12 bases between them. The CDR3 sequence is CASSYSKVRAPQHF. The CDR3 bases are TGTGCCAGCAGTTACTCGAAGGTTCGTGCGCCCCAGCATTTT.

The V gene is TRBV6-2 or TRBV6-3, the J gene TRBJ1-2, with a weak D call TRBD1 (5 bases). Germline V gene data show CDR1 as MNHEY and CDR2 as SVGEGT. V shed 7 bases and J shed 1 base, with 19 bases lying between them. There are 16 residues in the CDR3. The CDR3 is CASIRDPLTVNYGYTF. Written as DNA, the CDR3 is TGTGCCAGCATCCGGGACCCCCTTACCGTTAACTATGGCTACACCTTC.

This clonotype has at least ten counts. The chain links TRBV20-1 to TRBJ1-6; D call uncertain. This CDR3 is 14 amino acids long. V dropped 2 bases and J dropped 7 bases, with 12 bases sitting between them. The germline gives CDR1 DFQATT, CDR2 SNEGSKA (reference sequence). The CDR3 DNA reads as TGCAGTGCTAGATCAACGATGGGGAATTCACCCCTCCACTTT. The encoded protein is CSARSTMGNSPLHF.

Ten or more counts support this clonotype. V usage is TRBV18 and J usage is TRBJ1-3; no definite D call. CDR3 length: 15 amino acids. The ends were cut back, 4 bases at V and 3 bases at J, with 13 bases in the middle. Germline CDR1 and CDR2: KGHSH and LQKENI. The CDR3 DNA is TGTGCCAGCTCACTCTACAATCGGGTTGGAAACACCATATATTTT. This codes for CASSLYNRVGNTIYF. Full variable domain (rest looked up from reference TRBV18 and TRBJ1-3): NAGVMQNPRHLVRRRGQEARLRCSPMKGHSHVYWYRQLPEEGLKFMVYLQKENIIDESGMPKERFSAEFPKEGPSILRIQQVVRGDSAAYFCASSLYNRVGNTIYFGEGSWLTVV.

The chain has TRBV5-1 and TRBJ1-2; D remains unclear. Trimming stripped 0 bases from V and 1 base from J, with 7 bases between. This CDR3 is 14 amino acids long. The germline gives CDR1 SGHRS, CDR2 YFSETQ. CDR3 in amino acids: CASSLETVNYGYTF. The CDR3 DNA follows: TGCGCCAGCAGCTTGGAGACGGTTAACTATGGCTACACCTTC.

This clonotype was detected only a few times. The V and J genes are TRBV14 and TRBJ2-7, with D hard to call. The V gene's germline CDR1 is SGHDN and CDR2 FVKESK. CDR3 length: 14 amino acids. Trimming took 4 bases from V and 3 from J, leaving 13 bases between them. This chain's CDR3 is CASSPRPGIYEQYF. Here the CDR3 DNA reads TGTGCCAGCAGCCCTAGACCTGGAATCTACGAGCAGTACTTC. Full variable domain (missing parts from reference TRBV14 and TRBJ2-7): EAGVTQFPSHSVIEKGQTVTLRCDPISGHDNLYWYRRVMGKEIKFLLHFVKESKQDESGMPNNRFLAERTGGTYSTLKVQPAELEDSGVYFCASSPRPGIYEQYFGPGTRLTVT.

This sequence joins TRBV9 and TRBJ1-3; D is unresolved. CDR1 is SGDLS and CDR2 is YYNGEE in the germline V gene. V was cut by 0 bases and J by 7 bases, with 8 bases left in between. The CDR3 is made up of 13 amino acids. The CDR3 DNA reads TGTGCCAGCAGCGTAGCAGGTGGTAACACCATATATTTT. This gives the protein CASSVAGGNTIYF.

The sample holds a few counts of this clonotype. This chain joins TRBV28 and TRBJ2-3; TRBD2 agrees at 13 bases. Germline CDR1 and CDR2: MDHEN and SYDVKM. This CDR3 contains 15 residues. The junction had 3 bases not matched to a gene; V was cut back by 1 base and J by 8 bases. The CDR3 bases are TGTGCCAGCAGTTTATTCACTAGCGGGGGGGGTACGCAGTATTTT. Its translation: CASSLFTSGGGTQYF.

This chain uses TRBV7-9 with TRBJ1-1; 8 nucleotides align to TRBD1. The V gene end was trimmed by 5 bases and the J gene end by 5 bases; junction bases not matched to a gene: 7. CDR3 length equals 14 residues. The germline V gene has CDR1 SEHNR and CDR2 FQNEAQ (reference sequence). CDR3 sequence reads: CASSVSGGGTEAFF. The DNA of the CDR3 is TGTGCCAGCAGCGTATCAGGGGGCGGGACTGAAGCTTTCTTT.

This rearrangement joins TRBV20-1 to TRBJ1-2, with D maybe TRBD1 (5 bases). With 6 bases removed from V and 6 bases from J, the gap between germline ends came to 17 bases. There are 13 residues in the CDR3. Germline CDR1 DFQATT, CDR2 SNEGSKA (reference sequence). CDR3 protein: CSAGNYRGDGYTF. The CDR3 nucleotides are TGCAGTGCCGGGAACTATAGGGGCGATGGCTACACCTTC.

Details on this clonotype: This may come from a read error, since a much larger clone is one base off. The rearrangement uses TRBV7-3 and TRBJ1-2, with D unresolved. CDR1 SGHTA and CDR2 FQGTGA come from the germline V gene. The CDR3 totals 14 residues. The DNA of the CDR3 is TGTACCAGCAGCCCAGACGGGCCCAGTAGTGGCTACACCTTC. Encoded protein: CTSSPDGPSSGYTF. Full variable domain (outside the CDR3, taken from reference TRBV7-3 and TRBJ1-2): GAGVSQTPSNKVTEKGKYVELRCDPISGHTALYWYRQSLGQGPEFLIYFQGTGAADDSGLPNDRFFAVRPEGSVSTLKIQRTERGDSAVYLCTSSPDGPSSGYTFGSGTRLTVV.

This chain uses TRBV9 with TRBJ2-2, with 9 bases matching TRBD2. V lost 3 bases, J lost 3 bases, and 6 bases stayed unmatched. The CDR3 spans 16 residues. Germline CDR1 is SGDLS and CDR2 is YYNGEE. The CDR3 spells CASSARLADYTGELFF. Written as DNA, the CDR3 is TGTGCCAGCAGCGCCAGACTAGCGGACTACACCGGGGAGCTGTTTTTT.

Here the CDR3 DNA reads TGTGCCAGCAGCCAATGGACAGGGGGGGTCCACACCGGGGAGCTGTTTTTT. Its translation: CASSQWTGGVHTGELFF. The rearrangement links TRBV3-1 to TRBJ2-2; 10 bases align to TRBD1. Germline V gives CDR1 LGHDT, CDR2 YNNKEL (reference sequence). Trimming took 2 bases from V and 3 from J; bases not matched to a gene: 6. The CDR3 length is 17 residues.

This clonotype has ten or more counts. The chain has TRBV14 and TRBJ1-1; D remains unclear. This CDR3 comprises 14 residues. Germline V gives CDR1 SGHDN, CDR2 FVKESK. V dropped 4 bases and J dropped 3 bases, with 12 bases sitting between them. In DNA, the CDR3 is TGTGCCAGCAGCCCCCATCTGGGAGACACTGAAGCTTTCTTT. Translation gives CASSPHLGDTEAFF.